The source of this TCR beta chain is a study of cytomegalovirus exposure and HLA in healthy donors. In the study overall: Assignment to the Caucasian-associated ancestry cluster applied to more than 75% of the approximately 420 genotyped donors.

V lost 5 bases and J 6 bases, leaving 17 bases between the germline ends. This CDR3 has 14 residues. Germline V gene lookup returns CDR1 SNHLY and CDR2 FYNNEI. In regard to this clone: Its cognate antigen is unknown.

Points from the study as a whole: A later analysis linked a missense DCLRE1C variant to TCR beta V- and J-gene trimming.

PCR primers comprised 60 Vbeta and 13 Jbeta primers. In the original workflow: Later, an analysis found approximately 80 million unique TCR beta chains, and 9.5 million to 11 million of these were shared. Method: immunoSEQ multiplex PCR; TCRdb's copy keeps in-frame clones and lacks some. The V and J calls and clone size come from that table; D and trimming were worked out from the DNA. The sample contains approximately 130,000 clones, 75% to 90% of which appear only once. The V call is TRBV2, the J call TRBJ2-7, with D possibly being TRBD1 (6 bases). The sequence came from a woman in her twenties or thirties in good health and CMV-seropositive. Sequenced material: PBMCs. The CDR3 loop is CASSLDGVGGEQYF. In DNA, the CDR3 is TGTGCCAGCAGTCTCGACGGAGTAGGGGGCGAGCAGTACTTC.